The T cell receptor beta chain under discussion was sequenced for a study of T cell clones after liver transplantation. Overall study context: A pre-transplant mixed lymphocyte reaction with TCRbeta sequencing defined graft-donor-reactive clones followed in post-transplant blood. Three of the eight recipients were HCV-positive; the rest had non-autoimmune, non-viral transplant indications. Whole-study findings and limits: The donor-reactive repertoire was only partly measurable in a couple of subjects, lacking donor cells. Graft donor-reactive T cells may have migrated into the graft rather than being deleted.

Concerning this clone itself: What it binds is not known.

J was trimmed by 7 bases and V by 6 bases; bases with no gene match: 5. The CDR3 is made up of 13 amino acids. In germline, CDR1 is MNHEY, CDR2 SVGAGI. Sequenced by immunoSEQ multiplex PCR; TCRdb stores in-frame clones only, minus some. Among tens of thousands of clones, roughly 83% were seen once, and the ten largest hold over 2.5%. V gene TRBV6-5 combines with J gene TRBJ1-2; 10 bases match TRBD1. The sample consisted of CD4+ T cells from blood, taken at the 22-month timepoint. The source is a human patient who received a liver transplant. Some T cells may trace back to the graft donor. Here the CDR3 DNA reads TGTGCCAGCAGGGCGGGACAGGGGACTGGCTACACCTTC. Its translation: CASRAGQGTGYTF.